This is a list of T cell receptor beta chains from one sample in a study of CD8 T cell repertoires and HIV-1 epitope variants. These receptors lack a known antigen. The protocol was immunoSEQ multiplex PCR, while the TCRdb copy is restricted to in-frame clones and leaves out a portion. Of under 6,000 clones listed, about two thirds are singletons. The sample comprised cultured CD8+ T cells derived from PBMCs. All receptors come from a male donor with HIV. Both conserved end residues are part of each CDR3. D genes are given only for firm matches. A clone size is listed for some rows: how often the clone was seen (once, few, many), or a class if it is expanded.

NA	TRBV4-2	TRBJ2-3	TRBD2	TGTGCCAGCAGCCAGGTACTAGCGGGGGGGAGCACAGATACGCAGTATTTT	CASSQVLAGGSTDTQYF
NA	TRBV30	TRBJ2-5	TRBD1	TGTGCCTGGACCCCCGGACAGGGGATAGAGACCCAGTACTTC	CAWTPGQGIETQYF
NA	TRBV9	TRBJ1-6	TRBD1	TGTGCCAGCAGCGTAGACAAAGGGACAGGCTCTGGGGGGAATTCACCCCTCCACTTT	CASSVDKGTGSGGNSPLHF
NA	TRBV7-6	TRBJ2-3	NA	TGTGCCAGCCTGGGGGGGGCAGGTGATACGCAGTATTTT	CASLGGAGDTQYF
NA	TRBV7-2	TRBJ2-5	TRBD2	TGTGCCAGCAGCCCACGTAGCGGGGAGGGGGAGACCCAGTACTTC	CASSPRSGEGETQYF
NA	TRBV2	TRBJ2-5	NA	TGTGCCAGCAGTGGGGTCGGGCGGGCTCAAGAGACCCAGTACTTC	CASSGVGRAQETQYF
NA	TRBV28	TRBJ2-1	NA	TGTGCCAGCAGTGAGGGGATTTATGAGCAGTTCTTC	CASSEGIYEQFF
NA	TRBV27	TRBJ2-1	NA	TGTGCCAGCAGTTTCCCAGGTGTCTCCTACAATGAGCAGTTCTTC	CASSFPGVSYNEQFF
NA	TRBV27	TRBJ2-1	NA	TGTGCCAGCAGTGAGGGGGGGACATTGAATGAGCAGTTCTTC	CASSEGGTLNEQFF
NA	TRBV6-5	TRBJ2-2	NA	TGTGCCAGCAGTTACTACAGTACCGGGGAGCTGTTTTTT	CASSYYSTGELFF
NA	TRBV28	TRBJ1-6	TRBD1	TGTGCCAGCGTCGACCGGGACAGAGGCGGTTCACCCCTCCACTTT	CASVDRDRGGSPLHF
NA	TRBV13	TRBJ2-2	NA	TGTGCCAGCAGCACCCTAGCGCTGAACACCGGGGAGCTGTTTTTT	CASSTLALNTGELFF
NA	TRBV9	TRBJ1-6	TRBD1	TGTGCCAGCAGCGGAAGACAGGGAGTGGATAATTCACCCCTCCACTTT	CASSGRQGVDNSPLHF
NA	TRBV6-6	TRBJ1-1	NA	TGTGCCAGCAGTTACTCGGACAGTTCGGTCACTGAAGCTTTCTTT	CASSYSDSSVTEAFF
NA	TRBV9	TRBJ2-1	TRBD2	TGTGCCAGCAGCAAAATAGCGGGAGATGAGCAGTTCTTC	CASSKIAGDEQFF
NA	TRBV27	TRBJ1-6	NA	TGTGCCAGCAGTTCCGGTCCGTTGTATCCCCTCCACTTT	CASSSGPLYPLHF
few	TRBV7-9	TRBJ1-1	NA	TGTGCCAGCATCCTCCCGGGCGGTAACACTGAAGCTTTCTTT	CASILPGGNTEAFF
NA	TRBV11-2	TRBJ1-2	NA	TGTGCCAGCAGCTTTAACGGGCAGGGTGGCTACACCTTC	CASSFNGQGGYTF
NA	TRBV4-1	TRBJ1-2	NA	TGCGCCAGCAGCCAAGATAGGGACTATGGCTACACCTTC	CASSQDRDYGYTF
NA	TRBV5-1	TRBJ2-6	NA	TGCGCCAGCAGCTTAACTAGTGCCGGGGCCAACGTCCTGACTTTC	CASSLTSAGANVLTF
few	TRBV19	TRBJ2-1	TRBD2	TGTGCCAGTACAATGGGAGCGGGAGGGCGGAATGAGCAGTTCTTC	CASTMGAGGRNEQFF
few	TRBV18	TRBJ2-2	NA	TGTGCCAGCTCGCCAAGAAGGCTGGAGAACACCGGGGAGCTGTTTTTT	CASSPRRLENTGELFF
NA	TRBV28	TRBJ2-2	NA	TGTGCCAGCAGCCTAACAGGCAACACCGGGGAGCTGTTTTTT	CASSLTGNTGELFF
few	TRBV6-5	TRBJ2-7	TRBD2	TGTGCCAGCAGTTACTCGACTAGCGGGGCATCCTACGAGCAGTACTTC	CASSYSTSGASYEQYF